The 23 T cell receptor beta chains given below trace back to one sample, sequenced in a study of blood T cell repertoires in COVID-19. Clones were sequenced by immunoSEQ multiplex PCR, and TCRdb holds only the in-frame ones, with some missing. This sample has 320,000 or so clones, with around 85% found just once. The source material was PBMCs or T cells enriched from blood (not recorded which). The source is a woman younger than 45 who had been exposed to COVID-19.

The chain has TRBV29-1 and TRBJ2-5; no clear D. Trimming took off 7 bases at V and 1 base at J, with 7 bases between the two ends. Germline assignment: CDR1 SQVTM and CDR2 ANQGSEA. This CDR3 has 11 residues. The DNA for the CDR3 is TGCAGCGCCACTCCCCAAGAGACCCAGTACTTC. Its protein is CSATPQETQYF.

V usage is TRBV5-1 and J usage is TRBJ1-2; possibly TRBD1 for D (5 bases). The CDR3 runs to 15 residues. The V end lost 7 bases, the J end lost 3 bases, and 19 bases lay between the germline ends. CDR1 is SGHRS, CDR2 YFSETQ, per germline. The CDR3 bases are TGCGCCAGCTCAGCACAGGTGATGTCCGACTATGGCTACACCTTC. Protein product: CASSAQVMSDYGYTF.

This clone was counted only a few times. The chain joins TRBV6-4 to TRBJ1-1; D remains ambiguous. Germline assignment: CDR1 MRHNA and CDR2 SNTAGT. V shed 3 bases and J shed 1 base, with 6 bases lying between them. The CDR3 loop spans 13 amino acids. The CDR3 is CASSDRSNTEAFF. As DNA, the CDR3 is TGTGCCAGCAGTGATCGTTCGAACACTGAAGCTTTCTTT.

The V gene is TRBV10-3, the J gene TRBJ2-5; the D is unclear. Trimming left V 2 bases short and J 3 bases short, with 4 bases between. The germline gives CDR1 ENHRY, CDR2 SYGVKD. CDR3 length: 12 residues. The CDR3 DNA sequence: TGTGCCATCAGTGAGCTAAAAGAGACCCAGTACTTC. It translates to CAISELKETQYF.

The CDR3, as DNA: TGTGCCAGCAGTTACTCGATCGGACAGATAGCTCCCGAGCAGTACTTC. It specifies CASSYSIGQIAPEQYF. V gene TRBV6-6 combines with J gene TRBJ2-7, with TRBD1 as a possible D gene (6 bases). The germline V and J ends were trimmed by 0 bases and 6 bases, with 18 bases remaining between them. Per germline, CDR1 MNHNY and CDR2 SVGAGI (reference sequence). The CDR3 consists of 16 residues.

The chain carries TRBV29-1 and TRBJ2-2, with a tentative D call TRBD1 (6 bases). This CDR3 region has 12 residues. The V and J ends lost 7 bases and 1 base respectively, with 7 bases between them. Germline-derived CDR1 and CDR2 are SQVTM and ANQGSEA. CDR3 protein: CSGGQNTGELFF. As DNA, the CDR3 is TGCAGCGGGGGACAGAACACCGGGGAGCTGTTTTTT.

The genes are TRBV6-2 or TRBV6-3 and TRBJ2-7, with a possible D match to TRBD1 (5 bases). V dropped 4 bases and J dropped 2 bases, with 9 bases sitting between them. Germline V gene sequence: CDR1 MNHEY, CDR2 SVGEGT. The CDR3 runs 13 residues. The CDR3 is CASSFDSPYEQYF. DNA for the CDR3: TGTGCCAGCAGTTTCGACAGTCCCTACGAGCAGTACTTC.

This chain links TRBV10-3 with TRBJ2-1; 8 bases align to TRBD2. The CDR3 is made up of 14 amino acids. Losses at the gene ends were 7 bases for V and 4 bases for J; bases not matched to a gene: 6. Germline V gene lookup returns CDR1 ENHRY and CDR2 SYGVKD. CDR3 coding DNA: TGTGCCATCAACGGCGAGCGGGGGTACAATGAGCAGTTCTTC. It codes for CAINGERGYNEQFF.

V is TRBV7-9 and J is TRBJ2-1; the match to TRBD2 covers 9 bases. The CDR3 is 15 residues long. V shed 5 bases and J 3 bases; nucleotides not matched to a gene: 5. CDR1 is SEHNR and CDR2 is FQNEAQ in the germline V gene (reference sequence). The CDR3 bases are TGTGCCAGCAGCCGTAGCGGGGGCCTCTACAATGAGCAGTTCTTC. It specifies CASSRSGGLYNEQFF.

The sample holds a few counts of this clone. This rearrangement joins TRBV7-9 to TRBJ1-4; D possibly corresponds to TRBD1 (5 bases). CDR3 length equals 16 residues. V was shortened by 5 bases and J by 0 bases, with 13 bases between the two germline ends. From germline, CDR1 is SEHNR and CDR2 FQNEAQ (reference sequence). In nucleotides, the CDR3 is TGTGCCAGCAGCCCTGCGGGGGGGGCAACTAATGAAAAACTGTTTTTT. It encodes CASSPAGGATNEKLFF.

This sequence joins TRBV7-2 and TRBJ2-3, with D possibly being TRBD2 (6 bases). Germline CDR1 is SGHTA and CDR2 is FQGNSA. The CDR3 covers 13 residues. Trimming removed 3 bases from V and 4 bases from J, with 8 bases in between. CDR3 in DNA: TGTGCCAGCAGCTTTGGGGGGTCAGATACGCAGTATTTT. Its translation is CASSFGGSDTQYF.

The chain combines TRBV28 with TRBJ1-6; 7 nucleotides agree with TRBD1. Unmatched junction bases numbered 10, after V lost 7 bases and J lost 7 bases. The CDR3 length is 15 residues. Germline V CDR1 and CDR2: MDHEN, SYDVKM. The CDR3 DNA sequence: TGTGCCAGCACCCCCCACCCAGGGGGAAATTCACCCCTCCACTTT. Its translation: CASTPHPGGNSPLHF.

This clone was observed a few times. J is TRBJ1-1 and V is TRBV7-2; maybe TRBD1 (6 bases). This CDR3 has 15 amino acids. V dropped 5 bases and J dropped 1 base, with 14 bases sitting between them. Germline loops: CDR1 SGHTA, CDR2 FQGNSA. The CDR3 is CASSTRQAGNTEAFF. CDR3 coding DNA: TGTGCCAGCAGCACTCGACAGGCCGGGAACACTGAAGCTTTCTTT.

This clone has just a few counts. The genes are TRBV27 and TRBJ1-3, with D maybe TRBD1 (6 bases). Germline CDR1 reads MNHEY; CDR2 reads SMNVEV (reference sequence). The CDR3 is 13 residues long. The V end was cut by 6 bases, the J end by 7 bases, with 13 bases between. CDR3 bases: TGTGCCAGCAGCCTAACCCAGGGGAACACCATATATTTT. Translation gives CASSLTQGNTIYF.

The gene calls are TRBV30 and TRBJ1-2; D is uncertain. This CDR3 contains 17 residues. Trimming left V 2 bases short and J 3 bases short, with 22 bases between. CDR1 and CDR2 from the germline V gene are GTSNPN and SVGIG (reference sequence). The CDR3 is CAWSLIGAGSGHYGYTF. CDR3 DNA: TGTGCCTGGAGTCTAATAGGAGCCGGGAGTGGCCACTATGGCTACACCTTC.

The rearrangement links TRBV5-6 to TRBJ2-7; D remains unclear. V was trimmed by 0 bases and J by 0 bases, leaving 4 bases between them. The CDR3 is 13 residues long. Germline V gives CDR1 SGHDT, CDR2 YYEEEE. The CDR3 here is CASSLVRSYEQYF. The CDR3 DNA sequence: TGTGCCAGCAGCTTGGTCCGCTCCTACGAGCAGTACTTC.

The chain recombines TRBV15 with TRBJ1-3; TRBD1 is a possible D gene (5 bases). The CDR3 contains 15 residues. With 5 bases removed from V and 2 bases from J, the gap between germline ends came to 13 bases. Germline CDR1 LNHNV, CDR2 YYDKDF (reference sequence). The CDR3 region has the DNA TGTGCCACCAGCGGGGCTTACGGAGCTGGAAACACCATATATTTT. Residues: CATSGAYGAGNTIYF.

This chain joins TRBV7-9 and TRBJ2-7; D unclear. The CDR3 runs to 13 residues. V lost 4 bases and J 5 bases, leaving 12 bases between the germline ends. Per germline, CDR1 SEHNR and CDR2 FQNEAQ (reference sequence). The CDR3 loop reads CASSSSQVDEQYF. The DNA for the CDR3 is TGTGCCAGCAGCTCAAGTCAGGTGGACGAGCAGTACTTC. Based on the CDR3 plus reference TRBV7-9 and TRBJ2-7, the full variable domain is DTGVSQNPRHKITKRGQNVTFRCDPISEHNRLYWYRQTLGQGPEFLTYFQNEAQLEKSRLLSDRFSAERPKGSFSTLEIQRTEQGDSAMYLCASSSSQVDEQYFGPGTRLTVT.

The chain combines TRBV29-1 with TRBJ1-3, with D tentatively TRBD1 (5 bases). The CDR3 sequence is 14 residues long. Germline V gene lookup returns CDR1 SQVTM and CDR2 ANQGSEA. The V gene lost 5 bases and the J gene lost 1 base, with 12 bases spanning the gap. Written as DNA, the CDR3 is TGCAGCGTTAACCTGGGGGGTTCTGGAAACACCATATATTTT. Protein product: CSVNLGGSGNTIYF.

V and J are TRBV9 and TRBJ2-7; D not resolved. Germline assignment: CDR1 SGDLS and CDR2 YYNGEE. Between the trimmed V and J ends, which lost 0 bases and 5 bases, there was a span of 6 bases. This CDR3 is built from 12 residues. The CDR3 spells CASSVEENEQYF. The CDR3 DNA reads TGTGCCAGCAGCGTAGAAGAGAACGAGCAGTACTTC.

This chain connects TRBV5-1 to TRBJ2-2; 7 nucleotides align to TRBD1. The CDR3 covers 16 residues. Germline assignment: CDR1 SGHRS and CDR2 YFSETQ. J was trimmed by 7 bases and V by 5 bases; bases with no gene match: 14. In DNA, the CDR3 is TGCGCCAGCAGGTACATCGACAGGGCGATCGGCGGGGAGCTGTTTTTT. It codes for CASRYIDRAIGGELFF.

This clone was counted once. This CDR3 is also generated by other DNA sequences in the sample. V is TRBV28 and J is TRBJ2-7; D might be TRBD2 (7 bases). The CDR3 runs to 14 residues. V was pared by 2 bases and J by 2 bases, with 10 bases between. Germline CDR1 MDHEN, CDR2 SYDVKM. The CDR3 region is CASSLGGATYEQYF. In nucleotides, the CDR3 is TGTGCCAGCAGTTTAGGGGGGGCTACCTACGAGCAGTACTTC. Full variable domain (outside the CDR3, taken from reference TRBV28 and TRBJ2-7): DVKVTQSSRYLVKRTGEKVFLECVQDMDHENMFWYRQDPGLGLRLIYFSYDVKMKEKGDIPEGYSVSREKKERFSLILESASTNQTSMYLCASSLGGATYEQYFGPGTRLTVT.

The CDR3 DNA follows: TGCGCCAGCAGCCACCTACCGGGACAGGGTTCCTACGAGCAGTACTTC. Encoded protein: CASSHLPGQGSYEQYF. V usage is TRBV4-1 and J usage is TRBJ2-7; 9 nucleotides agree with TRBD1. The trim removed 3 bases at V and 1 base at J, leaving 7 bases unmatched. Looked up from germline, CDR1 is MGHRA and CDR2 is YSYEKL. CDR3 size: 16 residues.